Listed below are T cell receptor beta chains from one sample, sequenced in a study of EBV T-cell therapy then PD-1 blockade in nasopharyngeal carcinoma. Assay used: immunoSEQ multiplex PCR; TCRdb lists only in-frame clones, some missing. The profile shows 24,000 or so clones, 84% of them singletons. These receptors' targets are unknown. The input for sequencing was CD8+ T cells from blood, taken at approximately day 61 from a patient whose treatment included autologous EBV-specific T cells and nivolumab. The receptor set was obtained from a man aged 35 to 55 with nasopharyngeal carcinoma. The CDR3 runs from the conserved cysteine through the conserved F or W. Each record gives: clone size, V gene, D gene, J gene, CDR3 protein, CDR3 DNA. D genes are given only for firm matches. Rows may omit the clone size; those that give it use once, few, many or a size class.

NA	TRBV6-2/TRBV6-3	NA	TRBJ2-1	CASSYMDEQFF	TGTGCCAGCAGTTACATGGATGAGCAGTTCTTC
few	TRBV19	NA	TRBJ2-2	CATEGYTGELFF	TGTGCCACCGAGGGGTACACCGGGGAGCTGTTTTTT
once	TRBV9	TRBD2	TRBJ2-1	CASSVGGGIGYNEQFF	TGTGCCAGCAGCGTAGGCGGGGGGATTGGCTACAATGAGCAGTTCTTC
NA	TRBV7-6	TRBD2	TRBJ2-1	CASSLRRGGAGREQFF	TGTGCCAGCAGCTTACGGCGCGGGGGAGCGGGTCGTGAGCAGTTCTTC
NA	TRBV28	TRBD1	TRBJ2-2	CASSPRGTGELFF	TGTGCCAGCAGTCCCAGGGGGACCGGGGAGCTGTTTTTT
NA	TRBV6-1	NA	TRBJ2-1	CASSELGTNPNEQFF	TGTGCCAGCAGTGAACTCGGGACAAACCCCAATGAGCAGTTCTTC
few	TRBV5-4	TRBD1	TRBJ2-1	CASSFRGQGLNEQFF	TGTGCCAGCAGCTTTCGTGGACAGGGCCTCAATGAGCAGTTCTTC
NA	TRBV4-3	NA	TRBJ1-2	CASSQELGTMTNYGYTF	TGCGCCAGCAGCCAAGAACTCGGGACAATGACCAACTATGGCTACACCTTC
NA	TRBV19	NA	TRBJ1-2	CASSQDRRGNDYGYTF	TGTGCCAGTAGCCAAGATCGGAGGGGTAACGACTATGGCTACACCTTC
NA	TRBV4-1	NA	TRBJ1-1	CASSQDLSMNTEAFF	TGCGCCAGCAGCCAAGATCTTAGCATGAACACTGAAGCTTTCTTT
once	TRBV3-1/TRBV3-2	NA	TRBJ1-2	CASSPTPHGGNGYTF	TGTGCCAGCAGCCCTACCCCACACGGTGGGAATGGCTACACCTTC
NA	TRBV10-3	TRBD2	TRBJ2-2	CAIRERLAGGFGELFF	TGTGCCATCAGAGAGAGGCTAGCGGGGGGATTCGGGGAGCTGTTTTTT
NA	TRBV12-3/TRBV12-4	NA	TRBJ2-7	CASSDLGYEQYF	TGTGCCAGCAGTGACCTGGGGTACGAGCAGTACTTC
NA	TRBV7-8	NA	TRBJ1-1	CASSPILGAEAFF	TGTGCCAGCAGCCCGATCCTGGGGGCTGAAGCTTTCTTT
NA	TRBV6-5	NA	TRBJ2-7	CASSPRDRKYYEQYF	TGTGCCAGCAGTCCGCGGGACAGAAAATACTACGAGCAGTACTTC
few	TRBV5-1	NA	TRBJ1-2	CASSLEPNYGYTF	TGCGCCAGCAGCTTGGAGCCGAACTATGGCTACACCTTC
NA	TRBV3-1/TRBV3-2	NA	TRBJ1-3	CASSPTGNTIYF	TGTGCCAGCAGCCCGACAGGAAACACCATATATTTT
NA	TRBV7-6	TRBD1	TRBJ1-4	CASSYRGGNEKLFF	TGTGCCAGCAGCTACAGGGGCGGGAATGAAAAACTGTTTTTT
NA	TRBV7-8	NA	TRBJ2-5	CASSLDSGRYLYQETQYF	TGTGCCAGCAGCTTAGACAGCGGACGGTACTTGTACCAAGAGACCCAGTACTTC
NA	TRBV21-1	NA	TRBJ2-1	CASPRVTGGNEQFF	TGTGCGAGTCCCCGGGTAACAGGGGGCAATGAGCAGTTCTTC
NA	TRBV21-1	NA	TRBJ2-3	CASSTWQGSTDTQYF	TGTGCCAGCAGCACCTGGCAGGGAAGCACAGATACGCAGTATTTT
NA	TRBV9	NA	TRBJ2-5	CASSVVLGETQYF	TGTGCCAGCAGCGTAGTCTTGGGAGAGACCCAGTACTTC
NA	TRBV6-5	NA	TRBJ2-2	CASSYSQGGWTGELFF	TGTGCCAGCAGTTACTCCCAGGGAGGTTGGACCGGGGAGCTGTTTTTT
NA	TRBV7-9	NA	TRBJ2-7	CASSLAMGPRAYEQYF	TGTGCCAGCAGCTTAGCGATGGGGCCGAGGGCCTACGAGCAGTACTTC
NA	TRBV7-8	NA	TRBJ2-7	CASSSSRRASSYEQYF	TGTGCCAGCAGCTCGTCGCGGCGGGCAAGCTCCTACGAGCAGTACTTC
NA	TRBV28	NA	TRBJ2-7	CASSFGAETYEQYF	TGTGCCAGCAGTTTTGGGGCAGAAACCTACGAGCAGTACTTC
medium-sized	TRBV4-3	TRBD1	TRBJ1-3	CASSQDITSGDSLFSGNTIYF	TGCGCCAGCAGCCAAGATATAACCAGCGGGGACAGCCTATTCTCTGGAAACACCATATATTTT
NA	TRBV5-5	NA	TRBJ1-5	CASSLIVSGIYSNQPQHF	TGTGCCAGCAGCTTGATCGTTTCAGGGATTTATAGCAATCAGCCCCAGCATTTT
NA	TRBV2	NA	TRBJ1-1	CASGVAFF	TGTGCCAGCGGGGTAGCTTTCTTT
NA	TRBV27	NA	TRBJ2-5	CASSLFGEVSKETQYF	TGTGCCAGCAGTTTATTTGGGGAAGTGTCCAAAGAGACCCAGTACTTC
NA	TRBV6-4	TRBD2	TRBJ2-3	CASSDQTSGGDTQYF	TGTGCCAGCAGTGACCAGACTAGCGGGGGAGATACGCAGTATTTT
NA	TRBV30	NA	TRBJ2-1	CAWSVLAGRYNEQFF	TGTGCCTGGAGCGTACTCGCGGGGAGGTACAATGAGCAGTTCTTC
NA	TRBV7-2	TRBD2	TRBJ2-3	CASSLTSGGARDTQYF	TGTGCCAGCAGCTTAACTAGCGGGGGGGCCCGAGATACGCAGTATTTT
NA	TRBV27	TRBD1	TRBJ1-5	CASSLFYPGQGPKGYRPQHF	TGTGCCAGCAGTTTATTCTATCCGGGACAGGGTCCCAAGGGGTATCGGCCCCAGCATTTT
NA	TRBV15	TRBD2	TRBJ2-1	CATSRRAAGLYNEQFF	TGTGCCACCAGCAGGCGGGCAGCGGGACTCTACAATGAGCAGTTCTTC
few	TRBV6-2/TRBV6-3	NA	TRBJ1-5	CASSYNPFDGGLNSNQPQHF	TGTGCCAGCAGTTACAATCCCTTCGACGGAGGTTTAAATAGCAATCAGCCCCAGCATTTT
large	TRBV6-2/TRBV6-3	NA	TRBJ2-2	CASSHSQSGAGELFF	TGTGCCAGCAGTCACTCCCAGTCAGGAGCCGGGGAGCTGTTTTTT
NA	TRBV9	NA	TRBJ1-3	CASSAETGSSGNTIYF	TGTGCCAGCAGCGCTGAGACAGGCTCCTCTGGAAACACCATATATTTT
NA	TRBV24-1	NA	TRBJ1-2	CAPNPSTRNQKDGYTF	TGTGCCCCCAACCCCTCCACCCGGAATCAAAAAGATGGCTACACCTTC
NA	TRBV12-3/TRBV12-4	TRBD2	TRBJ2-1	CASTGGIEQFF	TGTGCCAGTACGGGGGGAATTGAGCAGTTCTTC
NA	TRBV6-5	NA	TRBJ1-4	CASSSRTNEKLFF	TGTGCCAGCAGCTCCAGAACTAATGAAAAACTGTTTTTT
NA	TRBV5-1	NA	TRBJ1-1	CASSFTGTEAFF	TGCGCCAGCAGCTTTACTGGTACTGAAGCTTTCTTT
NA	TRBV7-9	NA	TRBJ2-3	CASSEGPYTDTQYF	TGTGCCAGCAGCGAAGGCCCCTACACAGATACACAGTATTTT
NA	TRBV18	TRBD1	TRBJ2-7	CASSNDRGPYEQYF	TGTGCCAGCTCAAACGACAGGGGACCCTACGAGCAGTACTTC
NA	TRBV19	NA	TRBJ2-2	CASSSTLGVGSLHTGELFF	TGTGCCAGTAGCTCAACACTAGGGGTGGGGAGCCTTCACACCGGGGAGCTGTTTTTT